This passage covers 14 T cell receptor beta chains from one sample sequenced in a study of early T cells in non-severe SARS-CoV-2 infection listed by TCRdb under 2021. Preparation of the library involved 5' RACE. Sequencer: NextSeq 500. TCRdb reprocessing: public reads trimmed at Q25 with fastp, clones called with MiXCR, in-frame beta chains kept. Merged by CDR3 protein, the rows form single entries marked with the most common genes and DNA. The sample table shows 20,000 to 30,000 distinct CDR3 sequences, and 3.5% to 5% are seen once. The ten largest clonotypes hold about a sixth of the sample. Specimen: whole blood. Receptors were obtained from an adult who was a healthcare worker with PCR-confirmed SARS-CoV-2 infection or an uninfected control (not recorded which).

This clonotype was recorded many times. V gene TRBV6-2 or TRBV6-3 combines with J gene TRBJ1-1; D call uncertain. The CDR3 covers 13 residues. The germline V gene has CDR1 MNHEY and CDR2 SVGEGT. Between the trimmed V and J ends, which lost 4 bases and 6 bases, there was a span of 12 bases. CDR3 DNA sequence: TGTGCCAGCAGTTTTCGGGGTAGCGCTGAAGCTTTCTTT. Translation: CASSFRGSAEAFF.

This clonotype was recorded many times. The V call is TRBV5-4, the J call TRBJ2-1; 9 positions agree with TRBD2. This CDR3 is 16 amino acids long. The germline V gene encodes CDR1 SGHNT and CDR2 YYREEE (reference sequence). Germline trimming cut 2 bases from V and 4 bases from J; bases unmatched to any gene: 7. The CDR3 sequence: CASSFISGGKYNEQFF. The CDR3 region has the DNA TGTGCCAGCAGCTTCATTAGCGGGGGCAAATACAATGAGCAGTTCTTC. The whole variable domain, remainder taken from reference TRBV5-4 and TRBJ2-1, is ETGVTQSPTHLIKTRGQQVTLRCSSQSGHNTVSWYQQALGQGPQFIFQYYREEENGRGNFPPRFSGLQFPNYSSELNVNALELDDSALYLCASSFISGGKYNEQFFGPGTRLTVL.

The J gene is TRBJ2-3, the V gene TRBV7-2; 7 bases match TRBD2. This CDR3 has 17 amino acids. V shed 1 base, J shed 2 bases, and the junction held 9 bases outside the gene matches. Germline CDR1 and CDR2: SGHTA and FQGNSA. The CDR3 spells CASSLGGGAGNTDTQYF. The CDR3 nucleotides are TGTGCCAGCAGCTTAGGGGGAGGAGCGGGGAACACAGATACGCAGTATTTT.

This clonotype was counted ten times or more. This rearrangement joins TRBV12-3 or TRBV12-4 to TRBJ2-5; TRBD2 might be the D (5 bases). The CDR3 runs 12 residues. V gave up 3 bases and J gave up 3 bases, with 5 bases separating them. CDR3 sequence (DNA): TGTGCCAGCAGTTTGAGGGAAGAGACCCAGTACTTC. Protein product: CASSLREETQYF.

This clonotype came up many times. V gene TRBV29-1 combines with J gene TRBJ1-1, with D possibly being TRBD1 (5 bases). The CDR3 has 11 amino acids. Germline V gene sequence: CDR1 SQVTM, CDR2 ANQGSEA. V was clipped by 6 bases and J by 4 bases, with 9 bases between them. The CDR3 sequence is CSVGEGTEAFF. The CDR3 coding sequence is TGCAGCGTGGGGGAGGGCACTGAAGCTTTCTTT.

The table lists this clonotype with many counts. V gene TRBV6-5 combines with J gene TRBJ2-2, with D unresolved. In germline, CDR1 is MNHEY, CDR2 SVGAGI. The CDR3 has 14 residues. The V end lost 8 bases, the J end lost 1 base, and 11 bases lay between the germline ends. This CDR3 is CASSFLRNTGELFF. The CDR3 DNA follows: TGTGCCAGCTCTTTTTTACGGAACACCGGGGAGCTGTTTTTT.

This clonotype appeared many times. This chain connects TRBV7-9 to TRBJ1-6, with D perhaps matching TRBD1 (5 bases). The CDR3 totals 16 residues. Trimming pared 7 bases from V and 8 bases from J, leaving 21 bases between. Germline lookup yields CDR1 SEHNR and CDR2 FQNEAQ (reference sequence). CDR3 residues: CASTTWGGLEHSPLHF. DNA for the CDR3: TGTGCCAGCACCACGTGGGGGGGTTTAGAACATTCACCCCTCCACTTT.

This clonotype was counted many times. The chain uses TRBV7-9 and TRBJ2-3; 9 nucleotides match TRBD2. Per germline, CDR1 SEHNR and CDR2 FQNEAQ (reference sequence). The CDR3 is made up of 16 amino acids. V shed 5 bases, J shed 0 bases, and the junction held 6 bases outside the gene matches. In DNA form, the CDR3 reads TGTGCCAGCAGCCCGGGACTAGCAGCCAGCACAGATACGCAGTATTTT. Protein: CASSPGLAASTDTQYF.

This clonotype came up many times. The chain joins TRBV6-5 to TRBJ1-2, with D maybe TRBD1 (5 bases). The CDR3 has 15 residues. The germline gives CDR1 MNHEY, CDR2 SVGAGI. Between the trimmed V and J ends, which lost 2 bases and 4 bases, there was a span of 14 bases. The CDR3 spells CASSYQWGGGYGYTF. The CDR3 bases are TGTGCCAGCAGTTACCAATGGGGCGGGGGCTATGGCTACACCTTC.

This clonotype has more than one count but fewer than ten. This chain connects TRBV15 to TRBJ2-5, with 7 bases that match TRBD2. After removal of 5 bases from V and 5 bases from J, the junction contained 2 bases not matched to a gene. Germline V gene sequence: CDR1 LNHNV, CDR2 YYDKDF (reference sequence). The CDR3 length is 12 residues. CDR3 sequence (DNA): TGTGCCACCAGCGGGCGGGGGGAGACCCAGTACTTC. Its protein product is CATSGRGETQYF. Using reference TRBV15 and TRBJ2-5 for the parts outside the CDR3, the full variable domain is DAMVIQNPRYQVTQFGKPVTLSCSQTLNHNVMYWYQQKSSQAPKLLFHYYDKDFNNEADTPDNFQSRRPNTSFCFLDIRSPGLGDTAMYLCATSGRGETQYFGPGTRLLVL.

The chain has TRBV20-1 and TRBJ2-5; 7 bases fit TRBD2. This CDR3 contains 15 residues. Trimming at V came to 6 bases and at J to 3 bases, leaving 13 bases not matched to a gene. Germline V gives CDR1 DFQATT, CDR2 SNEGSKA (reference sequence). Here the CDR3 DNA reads TGCAGTGCCCCCACGGCGGGAGAGGTGGAAGAGACCCAGTACTTC. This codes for CSAPTAGEVEETQYF.

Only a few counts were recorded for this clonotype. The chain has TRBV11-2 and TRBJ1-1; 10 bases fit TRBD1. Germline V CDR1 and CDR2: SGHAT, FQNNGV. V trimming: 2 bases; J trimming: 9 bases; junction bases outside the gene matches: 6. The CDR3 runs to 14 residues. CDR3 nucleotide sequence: TGTGCCAGCAGCTTAACCAGACAGGGGGCGAAAGCTTTCTTT. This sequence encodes CASSLTRQGAKAFF.

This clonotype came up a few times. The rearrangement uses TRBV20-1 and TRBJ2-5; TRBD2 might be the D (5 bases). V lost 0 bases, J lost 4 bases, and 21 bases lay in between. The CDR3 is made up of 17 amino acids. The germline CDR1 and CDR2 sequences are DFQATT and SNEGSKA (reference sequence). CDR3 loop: CSARDPSTPGGGETQYF. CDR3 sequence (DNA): TGCAGTGCTAGAGATCCATCGACCCCGGGTGGAGGAGAGACCCAGTACTTC.

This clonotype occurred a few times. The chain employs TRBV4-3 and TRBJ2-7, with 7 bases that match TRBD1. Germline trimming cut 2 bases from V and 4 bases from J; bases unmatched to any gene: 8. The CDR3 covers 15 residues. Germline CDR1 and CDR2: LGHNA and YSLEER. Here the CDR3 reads CASSQQVDREYEQYF. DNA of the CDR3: TGCGCCAGCAGCCAACAAGTAGACAGGGAATACGAGCAGTACTTC.